This T cell receptor (beta chain) was profiled in a study of T cells after yellow fever vaccination. General observations from the study: Clonotypes found in both CD4 and CD8 compartments made up a small share. Bulk-population clonotypes that are abundant could appear as contaminants in FACS-sorted repertoires. The day 0 sorted memory subsets showed almost all vaccine-responding clonotypes to be undetectable. Subsequent to the booster, the majority of primary-vaccination clones reappeared (approximately 95% CD4, around 90% CD8).

MiXCR was run by TCRdb on the 5' RACE reads, yielding one entry per CDR3 protein. Of more than 45,000 distinct CDR3 sequences listed, 5.5% to 6% are singletons. This clonotype occurred many times. This receptor was obtained from a man younger than 30 who received the YFV17D yellow fever vaccine. Source: PBMCs, either bulk or a sorted T-cell subset (CD4+, CD8+, memory, or dextramer-sorted; not recorded which), taken on the day of the yellow fever booster vaccination.

The chain's CDR3 is CSANRDRDYGYTF. The CDR3 nucleotides read TGCAGTGCTAACCGTGACAGAGACTATGGCTACACCTTC. The rearrangement uses TRBV20-1 and TRBJ1-2, with a weak D call TRBD1 (5 bases). The V gene's germline CDR1 is DFQATT and CDR2 SNEGSKA (reference sequence). This CDR3 region has 13 residues. Deletions cut 4 bases from V and 3 bases from J, with 12 bases between.